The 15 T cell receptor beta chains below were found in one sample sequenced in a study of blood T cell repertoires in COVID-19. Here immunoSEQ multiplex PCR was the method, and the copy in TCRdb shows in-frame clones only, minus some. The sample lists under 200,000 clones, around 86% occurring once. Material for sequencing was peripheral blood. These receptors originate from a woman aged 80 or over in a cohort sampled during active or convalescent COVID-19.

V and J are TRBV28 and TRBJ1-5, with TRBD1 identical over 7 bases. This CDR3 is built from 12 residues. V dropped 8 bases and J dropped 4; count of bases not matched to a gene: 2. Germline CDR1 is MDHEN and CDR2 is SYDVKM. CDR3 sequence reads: CASWDRNQPQHF. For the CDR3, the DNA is TGTGCCAGCTGGGACAGAAATCAGCCCCAGCATTTT.

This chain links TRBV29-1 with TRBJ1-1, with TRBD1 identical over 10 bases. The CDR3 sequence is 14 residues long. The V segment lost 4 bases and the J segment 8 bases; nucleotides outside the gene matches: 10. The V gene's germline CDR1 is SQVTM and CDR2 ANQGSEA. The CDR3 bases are TGCAGCGTTGTTCGGACAGGGGGGCAGGGCGAAGCTTTCTTT. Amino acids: CSVVRTGGQGEAFF.

CDR3 loop: CASSLYDRGRGYEQYF. CDR3 DNA sequence: TGTGCCAGCAGTTTATACGACAGGGGGCGAGGGTACGAGCAGTACTTC. This chain links TRBV28 with TRBJ2-7; the match to TRBD1 covers 10 bases. This CDR3 spans 16 amino acids. Germline trimming cut 1 base from V and 4 bases from J; bases unmatched to any gene: 7. Germline CDR1 is MDHEN and CDR2 is SYDVKM.

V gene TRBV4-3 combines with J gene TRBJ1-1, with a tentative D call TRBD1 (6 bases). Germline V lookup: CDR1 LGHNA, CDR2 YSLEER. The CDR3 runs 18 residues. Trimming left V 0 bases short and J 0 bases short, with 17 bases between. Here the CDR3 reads CASSQDPGQFQMNTEAFF. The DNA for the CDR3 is TGCGCCAGCAGCCAAGACCCCGGACAGTTTCAAATGAACACTGAAGCTTTCTTT.

CDR3 bases: TGTGCCACCAGTGATCCGGGACAGGGGGGAAATACGCAGTATTTT. Translating it yields CATSDPGQGGNTQYF. The V call is TRBV24-1, the J call TRBJ2-3, with 11 bases lining up with TRBD1. Germline V gene lookup returns CDR1 KGHDR and CDR2 SFDVKD. This CDR3 is built from 15 residues. With V trimmed by 3 bases and J by 7 bases, 5 bases remained unmatched.

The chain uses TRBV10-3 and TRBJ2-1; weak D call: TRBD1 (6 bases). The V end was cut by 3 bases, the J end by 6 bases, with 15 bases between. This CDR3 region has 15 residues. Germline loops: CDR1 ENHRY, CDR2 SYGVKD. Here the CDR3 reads CAISDATGTLNEQFF. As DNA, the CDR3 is TGTGCCATCAGTGACGCCACCGGGACACTCAATGAGCAGTTCTTC.

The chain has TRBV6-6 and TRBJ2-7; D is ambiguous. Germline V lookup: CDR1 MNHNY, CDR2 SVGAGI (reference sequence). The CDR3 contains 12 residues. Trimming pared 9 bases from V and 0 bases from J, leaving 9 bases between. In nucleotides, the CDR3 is TGTGCCAGTACAGTTTGCTCCTACGAGCAGTACGTC. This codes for CASTVCSYEQYV.

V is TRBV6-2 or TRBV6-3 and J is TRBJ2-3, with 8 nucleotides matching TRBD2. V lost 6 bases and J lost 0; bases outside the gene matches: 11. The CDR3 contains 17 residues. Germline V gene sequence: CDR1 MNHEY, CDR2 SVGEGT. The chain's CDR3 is CASSQNAGGTSTDTQYF. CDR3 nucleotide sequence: TGTGCCAGCAGCCAGAATGCGGGGGGAACTAGCACAGATACGCAGTATTTT.

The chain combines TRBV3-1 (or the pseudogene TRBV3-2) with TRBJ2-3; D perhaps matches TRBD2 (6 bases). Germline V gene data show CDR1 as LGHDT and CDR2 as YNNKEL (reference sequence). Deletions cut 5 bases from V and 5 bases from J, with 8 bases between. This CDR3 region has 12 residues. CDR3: CASSSGGDTQYF. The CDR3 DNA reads TGTGCCAGCAGCTCCGGGGGAGATACGCAGTATTTT.

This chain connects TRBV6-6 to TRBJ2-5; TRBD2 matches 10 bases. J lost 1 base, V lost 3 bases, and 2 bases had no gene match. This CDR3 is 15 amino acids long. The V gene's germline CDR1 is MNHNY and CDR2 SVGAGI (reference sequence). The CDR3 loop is CASSYGTSAQETQYF. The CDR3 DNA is TGTGCCAGCAGTTATGGGACTAGCGCCCAAGAGACCCAGTACTTC.

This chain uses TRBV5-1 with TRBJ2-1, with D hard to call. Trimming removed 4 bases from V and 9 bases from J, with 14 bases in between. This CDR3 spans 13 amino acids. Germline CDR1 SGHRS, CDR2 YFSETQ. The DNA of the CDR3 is TGCGCCAGCAGCCCGAGTGTCGTTGGTGAGCAGTTCTTC. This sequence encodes CASSPSVVGEQFF.

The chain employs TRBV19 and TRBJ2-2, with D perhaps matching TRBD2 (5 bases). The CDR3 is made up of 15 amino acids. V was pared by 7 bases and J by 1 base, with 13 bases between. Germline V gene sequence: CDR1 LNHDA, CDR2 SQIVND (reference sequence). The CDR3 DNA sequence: TGTGCCAGTACGGGGTTAGGTAGGAACACCGGGGAGCTGTTTTTT. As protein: CASTGLGRNTGELFF.

The chain's CDR3 is CASRGLAVSFNEQFF. In DNA, the CDR3 is TGTGCCAGCAGGGGACTAGCGGTATCATTCAATGAGCAGTTCTTC. The J gene is TRBJ2-1, the V gene TRBV25-1; 11 nucleotides align to TRBD2. Germline V gene data show CDR1 as MGHDK and CDR2 as SYGVNS. J gave up 6 bases and V 6 bases, and 7 bases lay outside the gene matches. The CDR3 runs to 15 residues.

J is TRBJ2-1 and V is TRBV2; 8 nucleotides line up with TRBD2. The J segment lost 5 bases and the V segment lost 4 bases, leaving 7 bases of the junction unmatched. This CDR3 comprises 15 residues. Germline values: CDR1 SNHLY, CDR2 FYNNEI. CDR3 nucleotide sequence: TGTGCCAGCAGTGGGGGGACTAGTGCGCACAATGAGCAGTTCTTC. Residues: CASSGGTSAHNEQFF.

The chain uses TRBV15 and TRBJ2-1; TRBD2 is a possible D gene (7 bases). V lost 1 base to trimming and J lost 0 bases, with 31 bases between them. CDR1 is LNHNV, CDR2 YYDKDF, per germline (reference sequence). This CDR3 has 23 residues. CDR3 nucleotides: TGTGCCACCAGCAGAGGCATGACAGGATTTCTCGGGCGGGGGAGGGGCTCCTACAATGAGCAGTTCTTC. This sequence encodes CATSRGMTGFLGRGRGSYNEQFF.